This passage covers 32 T cell receptor beta chains from one sample sequenced in a study of shared clonotypes between healthy human individuals. Sequencing was performed with immunoSEQ multiplex PCR; in TCRdb, only in-frame clones are kept and a portion is missing. There are hundreds of thousands of clones in the sample; about two thirds occur only once, and 1.5% to 2% lies in the top ten. The sample was memory CD4+ T cells sorted from blood. Subset meaning: CD45RA-negative fraction. Receptor source: a woman in her twenties or thirties in good health.

The chain recombines TRBV14 with TRBJ2-7, with D perhaps given as TRBD1 or TRBD2 (6 bases each). Trimming cost V 4 bases and J 3 bases, with 13 bases left between them. There are 14 residues in the CDR3. Germline V gene lookup returns CDR1 SGHDN and CDR2 FVKESK. In DNA form, the CDR3 reads TGTGCCAGCAGCCCGGGGGCAGAGATCTACGAGCAGTACTTC. Its translation: CASSPGAEIYEQYF.

This rearrangement joins TRBV6-1 to TRBJ2-7; a possible D gene is TRBD1 (5 bases). Germline loops: CDR1 MNHNS, CDR2 SASEGT. The CDR3 spans 14 residues. Deletions cut 5 bases from V and 0 bases from J, with 11 bases between. The CDR3 DNA sequence: TGTGCCAGCAGTACGACAGTGAGCTCCTACGAGCAGTACTTC. Translation: CASSTTVSSYEQYF.

J is TRBJ1-2 and V is TRBV6-5; tentative D call: TRBD1 (5 bases). Trimming removed 0 bases at V and 11 bases at J, with 13 bases between. CDR1 MNHEY and CDR2 SVGAGI come from the germline V gene. The CDR3 covers 13 residues. The CDR3 DNA reads TGTGCCAGCAGTTACTCGAGCCAGGGATTATACACCTTC. This gives the protein CASSYSSQGLYTF.

V usage is TRBV6-5 and J usage is TRBJ2-3; 8 nucleotides align to TRBD1. In germline, CDR1 is MNHEY, CDR2 SVGAGI. J gave up 0 bases and V 6 bases, and 5 bases lay outside the gene matches. This CDR3 comprises 15 residues. CDR3 protein: CASSDRGISTDTQYF. CDR3 bases: TGTGCCAGCAGCGACAGGGGTATTAGCACAGATACGCAGTATTTT.

The chain links TRBV18 to TRBJ2-7, with TRBD2 identical over 7 bases. Germline trimming cut 4 bases from V and 0 bases from J; bases unmatched to any gene: 12. Germline lookup yields CDR1 KGHSH and CDR2 LQKENI. The CDR3 spans 17 residues. The CDR3 DNA sequence: TGTGCCAGCTCACGAGGGGCTCAGCGGGATTTCTCCTACGAGCAGTACTTC. Translating gives CASSRGAQRDFSYEQYF.

There are a few counts of this clone. The V gene is TRBV15, the J gene TRBJ2-1; TRBD2 might be the D (5 bases). V gave up 4 bases and J gave up 10 bases, with 8 bases separating them. The CDR3 has 11 residues. Per germline, CDR1 LNHNV and CDR2 YYDKDF (reference sequence). CDR3 sequence reads: CATSTRGEQFF. The CDR3 coding sequence is TGTGCCACCAGCACCAGAGGGGAGCAGTTCTTC.

The chain uses TRBV19 and TRBJ2-7, with 7 bases lining up with TRBD2. CDR1 is LNHDA and CDR2 is SQIVND in the germline V gene (reference sequence). The CDR3 has 15 residues. V dropped 3 bases and J dropped 3; count of bases not matched to a gene: 8. The CDR3 spells CASSIEGEGYYEQYF. Here the CDR3 DNA reads TGTGCCAGTAGTATCGAAGGGGAGGGGTACTACGAGCAGTACTTC.

CDR3 bases: TGTGCCAGCAGCCAAGTGGGGAGGGTTGGGCAAGAGACCCAGTACTTC. Residues: CASSQVGRVGQETQYF. The rearrangement joins TRBV4-2 to TRBJ2-5; 7 bases fit TRBD2. Germline V CDR1 and CDR2: LGHNA, YNFKEQ. The CDR3 consists of 16 residues. Unmatched junction bases numbered 7, after V lost 1 base and J lost 2 bases.

The chain has TRBV11-2 and TRBJ2-2; D is unresolved. Trimming cost V 5 bases and J 6 bases, with 13 bases left between them. The CDR3 is made up of 14 amino acids. Germline CDR1 and CDR2: SGHAT and FQNNGV. CDR3 bases: TGTGCCAGCAGCCGGACGCCAGGAGCCGGGGAGCTGTTTTTT. It yields the protein CASSRTPGAGELFF.

In its sample, this clone was seen a few times. This chain joins TRBV18 and TRBJ2-3; 8 nucleotides line up with TRBD1. This CDR3 is 16 amino acids long. V trimming: 4 bases; J trimming: 2 bases; junction bases outside the gene matches: 8. Germline CDR1 is KGHSH and CDR2 is LQKENI. CDR3 region: CASSRTGNSHTDTQYF. CDR3 in DNA: TGTGCCAGCTCACGGACAGGGAATAGTCACACAGATACGCAGTATTTT.

The rearrangement uses TRBV5-1 and TRBJ2-5, with D possibly being TRBD1 (6 bases). The V end lost 0 bases, the J end lost 14 bases, and 20 bases lay between the germline ends. Germline lookup yields CDR1 SGHRS and CDR2 YFSETQ. The CDR3 contains 14 residues. CDR3 nucleotide sequence: TGCGCCAGCAGCTTGGGACAGGATCCTGCTAGGGGATACTTC. Amino acid sequence: CASSLGQDPARGYF.

V usage is TRBV15 and J usage is TRBJ2-7; 11 nucleotides align to TRBD1. This CDR3 comprises 16 residues. Germline-derived CDR1 and CDR2 are LNHNV and YYDKDF (reference sequence). Unmatched junction bases numbered 4, after V lost 0 bases and J lost 3 bases. CDR3 bases: TGTGCCACCAGCAGAGACGCGGGGACAGGGGGCTACGAGCAGTACTTC. This translates into CATSRDAGTGGYEQYF.

This clone appeared once. The J gene is TRBJ2-2, the V gene TRBV7-2; 7 bases are shared with TRBD2. J lost 7 bases, V lost 3 bases, and 5 bases had no gene match. CDR1 and CDR2 from the germline V gene are SGHTA and FQGNSA. There are 14 residues in the CDR3. The CDR3 bases are TGTGCCAGCAGCTTCGAACCGGGGGGCGGGGAGCTGTTTTTT. The encoded protein is CASSFEPGGGELFF.

This clone was seen a few times. The chain uses TRBV28 and TRBJ2-7; 7 positions match TRBD1. Germline loops: CDR1 MDHEN, CDR2 SYDVKM. With 6 bases clipped from V and 2 bases from J, the junction kept 7 bases outside the gene matches. This CDR3 is 14 amino acids long. The CDR3, as DNA: TGTGCCAGCAGCACGGGACAGCCACCCTACGAGCAGTACTTC. Residues: CASSTGQPPYEQYF.

Remarks on this clone: The identical CDR3 is also encoded by other nucleotide sequences in the sample. This sequence joins TRBV28 and TRBJ1-4, with D possibly matching TRBD1 (6 bases). The CDR3 runs 13 residues. The V and J ends lost 6 bases and 8 bases respectively, with 13 bases between them. Germline loops: CDR1 MDHEN, CDR2 SYDVKM. Here the CDR3 DNA reads TGTGCCAGCAGGCCAGGGGTTGAGGAAAAACTGTTTTTT. It encodes CASRPGVEEKLFF.

The gene calls are TRBV28 and TRBJ1-3; 9 nucleotides align to TRBD1. CDR3 length: 17 amino acids. The germline V gene has CDR1 MDHEN and CDR2 SYDVKM. Unmatched junction bases numbered 12, after V lost 3 bases and J lost 6 bases. In nucleotides, the CDR3 is TGTGCCAGCAGTTTCCGAGGACAGGGGACGTACCTAAACACCATATATTTT. Its translation is CASSFRGQGTYLNTIYF.

V is TRBV18 and J is TRBJ2-1; a weak D match, TRBD2 (6 bases). Germline CDR1 reads KGHSH; CDR2 reads LQKENI. Trimming shortened V by 6 bases and J by 8 bases, and 17 bases separated the two germline ends. The CDR3 is made up of 14 amino acids. The chain's CDR3 is CASSIRSPGDEQFF. Here the CDR3 DNA reads TGTGCCAGCTCGATTCGGTCCCCGGGGGATGAGCAGTTCTTC. Together with reference TRBV18 and TRBJ2-1, the CDR3 gives the full variable domain: NAGVMQNPRHLVRRRGQEARLRCSPMKGHSHVYWYRQLPEEGLKFMVYLQKENIIDESGMPKERFSAEFPKEGPSILRIQQVVRGDSAAYFCASSIRSPGDEQFFGPGTRLTVL.

This rearrangement joins TRBV7-9 to TRBJ1-5, with TRBD1 identical over 9 bases. CDR3 length: 16 residues. Germline assignment: CDR1 SEHNR and CDR2 FQNEAQ (reference sequence). J was trimmed by 4 bases and V by 1 base; bases with no gene match: 5. The CDR3 DNA reads TGTGCCAGCAGCTTAGGGGGACAGGGTGTAAATCAGCCCCAGCATTTT. It is translated as CASSLGGQGVNQPQHF.

This chain connects TRBV15 to TRBJ1-3; a weak D match, TRBD1 (6 bases). Trimming removed 1 base at V and 1 base at J, with 8 bases between. CDR3 length: 15 amino acids. CDR1 is LNHNV, CDR2 YYDKDF, per germline (reference sequence). The CDR3 here is CATSRAGTSGNTIYF. CDR3 DNA: TGTGCCACCAGCAGAGCCGGGACATCTGGAAACACCATATATTTT.

The chain couples TRBV19 to TRBJ1-5, with D maybe TRBD1 (6 bases). Looked up from germline, CDR1 is LNHDA and CDR2 is SQIVND (reference sequence). The V and J ends lost 5 bases and 2 bases respectively, with 10 bases between them. CDR3 length: 14 residues. The CDR3 spells CASSLDSRNQPQHF. The CDR3, as DNA: TGTGCCAGTAGTTTGGACAGCCGCAATCAGCCCCAGCATTTT.

This clone has only a few counts. The gene calls are TRBV19 and TRBJ2-2; D assignment may be TRBD1 or TRBD2 (5 bases each). Trimming cost V 6 bases and J 3 bases, with 17 bases left between them. From germline, CDR1 is LNHDA and CDR2 SQIVND (reference sequence). This CDR3 comprises 16 residues. CDR3 sequence: CASRPLGARDTGELFF. The CDR3 nucleotides read TGTGCCAGTAGGCCCTTAGGGGCGAGGGACACCGGGGAGCTGTTTTTT.

In its sample, this clone was seen once. A read error may explain this, as a much larger clone is one base away. This chain connects TRBV7-9 to TRBJ2-3; possibly TRBD2 for D (5 bases). The germline V and J ends were trimmed by 4 bases and 5 bases, with 10 bases remaining between them. The CDR3 has 13 amino acids. Per the germline V gene, CDR1 is SEHNR and CDR2 is FQNEAQ (reference sequence). CDR3 bases: TGTGCCAGCAGCTCCGGACTCATAGATACGCAGTATTTT. It is translated as CASSSGLIDTQYF.

V is TRBV7-7 and J is TRBJ2-2; no reliable D call. The germline V gene encodes CDR1 SSHAT and CDR2 FNYEAQ (reference sequence). This CDR3 is built from 12 residues. Trimming took 2 bases from V and 6 from J, leaving 4 bases between them. In DNA form, the CDR3 reads TGTGCCAGCAGCTTACCCCCCGGGGAGCTGTTTTTT. Encoded protein: CASSLPPGELFF.

The rearrangement uses TRBV5-1 and TRBJ1-2; tentative D call: TRBD1 (5 bases). The germline CDR1 and CDR2 sequences are SGHRS and YFSETQ. The CDR3 runs 15 residues. V was clipped by 3 bases and J by 1 base, with 13 bases between them. The CDR3 spells CASSSGRVLNYGYTF. For the CDR3, the DNA is TGCGCCAGCAGCTCAGGGAGGGTGCTTAACTATGGCTACACCTTC.

The chain recombines TRBV16 with TRBJ1-1, with D maybe TRBD1 (6 bases). The CDR3 contains 14 residues. V was cut by 5 bases and J by 3 bases, with 13 bases left in between. Germline values: CDR1 KGHSY, CDR2 FQNENV. Here the CDR3 reads CASSWGHRDTEAFF. CDR3 DNA: TGTGCCAGCAGCTGGGGACACCGGGACACTGAAGCTTTCTTT.

This clone was counted once. The chain uses TRBV7-2 and TRBJ1-2; possible D gene TRBD1, 5 bases. The CDR3 is made up of 16 amino acids. The germline V gene encodes CDR1 SGHTA and CDR2 FQGNSA. Trimming cost V 3 bases and J 4 bases, with 18 bases left between them. In DNA, the CDR3 is TGTGCCAGCAGCTTGGAGACCCCTCAGGGTAGCTATGGCTACACCTTC. Amino acid sequence: CASSLETPQGSYGYTF.

For the CDR3, the DNA is TGCGCCAGCAGCCCATTTAGCGGTCCCTACGAGCAGTACTTC. Translating gives CASSPFSGPYEQYF. V and J are TRBV5-1 and TRBJ2-7; tentative D call: TRBD2 (6 bases). There are 14 residues in the CDR3. V lost 4 bases, J lost 2 bases, and 13 bases lay in between. The germline gives CDR1 SGHRS, CDR2 YFSETQ.

This clone was recorded a few times. This chain joins TRBV11-2 and TRBJ1-1, with D unclear. Germline loops: CDR1 SGHAT, CDR2 FQNNGV. Trimming shortened V by 3 bases and J by 2 bases, and 10 bases separated the two germline ends. The CDR3 contains 14 residues. CDR3 nucleotide sequence: TGTGCCAGCAGCTTTACGGGGTTTAACACTGAAGCTTTCTTT. It codes for CASSFTGFNTEAFF.

As regards this clone: The same CDR3 is also encoded by other DNA sequences in this sample. This chain connects TRBV5-4 to TRBJ1-3; D ambiguous. Germline CDR1 SGHNT, CDR2 YYREEE (reference sequence). Trimming shortened V by 2 bases and J by 0 bases, and 0 bases separated the two germline ends. CDR3 length equals 12 residues. As DNA, the CDR3 is TGTGCCAGCAGCTTCTCTGGAAACACCATATATTTT. This codes for CASSFSGNTIYF.

This clone has just a few counts. V usage is TRBV13 and J usage is TRBJ2-5; D unclear. CDR3 length: 19 amino acids. The V end lost 2 bases, the J end lost 1 base, and 23 bases lay between the germline ends. Germline V gives CDR1 PRHDT, CDR2 FYEKMQ (reference sequence). Written as DNA, the CDR3 is TGTGCCAGCAGCTTAAGCGATTGGGGTGGCGGCGGCCTCCAAGAGACCCAGTACTTC. It codes for CASSLSDWGGGGLQETQYF.

The chain recombines TRBV7-2 with TRBJ2-7; D is possibly TRBD1 (5 bases). The CDR3 consists of 10 residues. Trimming stripped 8 bases from V and 3 bases from J, with 5 bases between. The germline CDR1 and CDR2 sequences are SGHTA and FQGNSA. This CDR3 is CASGHYEQYF. In DNA form, the CDR3 reads TGTGCCAGCGGACACTACGAGCAGTACTTC. Using reference TRBV7-2 and TRBJ2-7 for the parts outside the CDR3, the full variable domain is GAGVSQSPSNKVTEKGKDVELRCDPISGHTALYWYRQSLGQGLEFLIYFQGNSAPDKSGLPSDRFSAERTGGSVSTLTIQRTQQEDSAVYLCASGHYEQYFGPGTRLTVT.

J is TRBJ1-4 and V is TRBV2; D is ambiguous. This CDR3 has 14 residues. V lost 5 bases and J 6 bases, leaving 13 bases between the germline ends. Per germline, CDR1 SNHLY and CDR2 FYNNEI. The CDR3 nucleotides read TGTGCCAGCAGTCCCCAAGGCTCGGATGAAAAACTGTTTTTT. Its protein product is CASSPQGSDEKLFF.